This T cell receptor beta chain comes out of a study of OX40 agonist ivuxolimab in advanced cancers. Study at large: Patients in dose escalation had liver, melanoma, kidney or head and neck cancers. The study's findings and limits: The work left the antigen specificity of expanded peripheral T cells undetermined. Both CD4+ and CD8+ T cell populations in blood had undergone clonal expansion by week 6 at 0.1 to 3.0 mg/kg.

Excluded were patients having autoimmune disease history or systemic immunosuppression. Measured with immunoSEQ multiplex PCR; TCRdb has only the in-frame clones, and not every one. This sample has about 55,000 clones, with almost 90% found just once. For this clone: Its specificity is unknown.

This TCR was sampled from an adult with an advanced solid tumor such as melanoma, head and neck, liver or kidney cancer. Source: CD4+ or CD8+ T cells sorted from blood, taken in a trial of the OX40 agonist ivuxolimab.

The DNA of the CDR3 is TGTGCCAGCAGCTTAGCGGGCAGGGGGAACTACGAGCAGTACTTC. Translation: CASSLAGRGNYEQYF. The rearrangement joins TRBV11-2 to TRBJ2-7; 7 bases fit TRBD1. The CDR3 is 15 residues long. The V gene end was trimmed by 1 base and the J gene end by 3 bases; junction bases not matched to a gene: 6. CDR1 is SGHAT, CDR2 FQNNGV, per germline. The full variable domain, with the rest looked up from reference TRBV11-2 and TRBJ2-7, is EAGVAQSPRYKIIEKRQSVAFWCNPISGHATLYWYQQILGQGPKLLIQFQNNGVVDDSQLPKDRFSAERLKGVDSTLKIQPAKLEDSAVYLCASSLAGRGNYEQYFGPGTRLTVT.